This note documents a single TCR beta chain sequence. The antigen is unknown. This sample was taken from a study of cytomegalovirus exposure and HLA in healthy donors. General study results and limits: Another analysis was done later, and it associated 15,000 to 20,000 TCR beta sequences with HLA alleles at 0.05 false discovery rate. By HLA locus, TCR association rates varied in a later analysis, with DRB1 showing the most and HLA-C the fewest. In a later analysis, compared with equally common non-associated chains, HLA-associated beta chains were more expanded. The classifier reportedly diagnosed cytomegalovirus status with high specificity and sensitivity.

PCR employed 60 Vbeta and 13 Jbeta primers. Sequencing used immunoSEQ multiplex PCR; TCRdb keeps in-frame clones, though not all of them. Here the sample spans 150,000 to 200,000 clones, approximately 85% being singletons. Unmatched junction bases numbered 7, after V lost 5 bases and J lost 5 bases. This CDR3 contains 14 residues. Germline V lookup: CDR1 SGHRS, CDR2 YFSETQ. This rearrangement joins TRBV5-1 to TRBJ2-5; 9 nucleotides agree with TRBD2. The sample taken for sequencing was PBMCs. This receptor was taken from a woman aged 45 to 65 in good health and CMV-seronegative. The CDR3 spells CASRLAGVAETQYF. CDR3 sequence (DNA): TGCGCCAGCAGATTAGCGGGAGTGGCGGAGACCCAGTACTTC. Using reference TRBV5-1 and TRBJ2-5 for the parts outside the CDR3, the full variable domain is KAGVTQTPRYLIKTRGQQVTLSCSPISGHRSVSWYQQTPGQGLQFLFEYFSETQRNKGNFPGRFSGRQFSNSRSEMNVSTLELGDSALYLCASRLAGVAETQYFGPGTRLLVL.